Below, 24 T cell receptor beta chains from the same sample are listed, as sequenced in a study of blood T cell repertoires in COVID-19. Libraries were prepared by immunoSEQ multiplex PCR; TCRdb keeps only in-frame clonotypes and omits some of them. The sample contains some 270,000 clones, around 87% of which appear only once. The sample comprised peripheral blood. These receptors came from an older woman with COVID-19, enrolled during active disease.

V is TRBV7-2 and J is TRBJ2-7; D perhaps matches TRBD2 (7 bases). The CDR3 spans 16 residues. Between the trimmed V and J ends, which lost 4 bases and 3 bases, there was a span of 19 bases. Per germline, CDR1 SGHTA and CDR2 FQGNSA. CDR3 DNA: TGTGCCAGCAGCTCCCTGGGGGGGGCACGGGTCTACGAGCAGTACTTC. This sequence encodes CASSSLGGARVYEQYF.

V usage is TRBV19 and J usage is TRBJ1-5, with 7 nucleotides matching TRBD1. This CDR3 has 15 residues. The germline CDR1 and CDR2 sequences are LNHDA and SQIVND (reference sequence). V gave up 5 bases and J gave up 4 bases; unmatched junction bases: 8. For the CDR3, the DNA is TGTGCCAGTAGTGTGGGACAGTCGAGGAATCAGCCCCAGCATTTT. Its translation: CASSVGQSRNQPQHF.

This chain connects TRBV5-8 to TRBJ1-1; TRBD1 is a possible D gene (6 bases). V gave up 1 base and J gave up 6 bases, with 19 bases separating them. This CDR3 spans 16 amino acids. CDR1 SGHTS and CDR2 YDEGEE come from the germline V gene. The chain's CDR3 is CASSLWVQGLGAEAFF. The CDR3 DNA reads TGTGCCAGCAGCTTGTGGGTTCAGGGGCTCGGCGCTGAAGCTTTCTTT.

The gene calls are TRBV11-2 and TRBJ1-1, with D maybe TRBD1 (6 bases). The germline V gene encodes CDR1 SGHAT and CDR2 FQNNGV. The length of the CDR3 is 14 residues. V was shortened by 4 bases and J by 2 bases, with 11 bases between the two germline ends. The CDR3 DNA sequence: TGTGCCAGCAGCTCGGACAGACTTAACACTGAAGCTTTCTTT. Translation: CASSSDRLNTEAFF.

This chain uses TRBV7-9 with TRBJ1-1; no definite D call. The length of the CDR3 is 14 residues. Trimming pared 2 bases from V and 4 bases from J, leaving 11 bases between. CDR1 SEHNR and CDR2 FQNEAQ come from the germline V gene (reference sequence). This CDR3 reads CASSLQDSGTEAFF. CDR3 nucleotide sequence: TGTGCCAGCAGCTTACAGGACTCGGGCACTGAAGCTTTCTTT.

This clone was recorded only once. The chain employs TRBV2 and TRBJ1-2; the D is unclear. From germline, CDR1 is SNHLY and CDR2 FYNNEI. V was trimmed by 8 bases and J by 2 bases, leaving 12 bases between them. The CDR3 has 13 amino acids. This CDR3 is CASARELNYGYTF. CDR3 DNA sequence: TGTGCCAGCGCGAGGGAACTAAACTATGGCTACACCTTC.

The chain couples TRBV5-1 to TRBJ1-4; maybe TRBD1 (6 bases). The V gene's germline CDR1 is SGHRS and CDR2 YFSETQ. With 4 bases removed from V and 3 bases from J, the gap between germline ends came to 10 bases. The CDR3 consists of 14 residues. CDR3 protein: CASSAGVANEKLFF. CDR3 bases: TGCGCCAGCAGCGCAGGGGTGGCTAATGAAAAACTGTTTTTT.

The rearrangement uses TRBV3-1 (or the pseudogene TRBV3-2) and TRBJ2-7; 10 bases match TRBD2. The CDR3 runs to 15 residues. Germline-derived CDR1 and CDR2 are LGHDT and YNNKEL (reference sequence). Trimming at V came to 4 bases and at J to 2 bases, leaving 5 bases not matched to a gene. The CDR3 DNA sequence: TGTGCCAGCAGCCTGGTAGCGGGGGGTCCCTACGAGCAGTACTTC. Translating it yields CASSLVAGGPYEQYF.

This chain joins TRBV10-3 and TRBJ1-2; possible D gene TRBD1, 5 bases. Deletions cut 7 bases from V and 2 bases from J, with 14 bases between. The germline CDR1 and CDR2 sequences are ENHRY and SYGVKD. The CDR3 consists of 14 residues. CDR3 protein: CAIMGSGGNYGYTF. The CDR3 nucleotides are TGTGCCATCATGGGCTCGGGGGGGAACTATGGCTACACCTTC.

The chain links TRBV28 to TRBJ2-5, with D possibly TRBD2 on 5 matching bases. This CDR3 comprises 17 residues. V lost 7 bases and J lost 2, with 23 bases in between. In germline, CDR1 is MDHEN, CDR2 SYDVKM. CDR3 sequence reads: CASIKFRLGGRQETQYF. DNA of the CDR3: TGTGCCAGCATTAAGTTCCGTTTGGGTGGGAGACAAGAGACCCAGTACTTC.

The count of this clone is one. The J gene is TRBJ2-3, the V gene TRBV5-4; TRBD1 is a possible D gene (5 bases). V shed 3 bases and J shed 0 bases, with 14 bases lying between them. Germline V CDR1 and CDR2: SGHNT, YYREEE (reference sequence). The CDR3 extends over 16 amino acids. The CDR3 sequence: CASSSRQTISTDTQYF. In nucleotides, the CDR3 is TGTGCCAGCAGCTCCCGACAGACGATTAGCACAGATACGCAGTATTTT.

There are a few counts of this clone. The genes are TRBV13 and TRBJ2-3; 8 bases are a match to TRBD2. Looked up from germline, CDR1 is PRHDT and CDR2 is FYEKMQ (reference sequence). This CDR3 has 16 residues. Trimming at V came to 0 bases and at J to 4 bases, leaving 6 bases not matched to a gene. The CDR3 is CASSLGWAGGPDTQYF. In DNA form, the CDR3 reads TGTGCCAGCAGCTTAGGCTGGGCGGGGGGTCCAGATACGCAGTATTTT.

The CDR3 reads CASRPSDRAYEQYF. The CDR3 DNA sequence: TGTGCCAGCAGACCCTCGGACAGGGCCTACGAGCAGTACTTC. The gene calls are TRBV3-1 (or the pseudogene TRBV3-2) and TRBJ2-7, with 8 bases lining up with TRBD1. The V segment lost 6 bases and the J segment 2 bases; nucleotides outside the gene matches: 6. This CDR3 is 14 amino acids long. Germline V gene lookup returns CDR1 LGHDT and CDR2 YNNKEL (reference sequence).

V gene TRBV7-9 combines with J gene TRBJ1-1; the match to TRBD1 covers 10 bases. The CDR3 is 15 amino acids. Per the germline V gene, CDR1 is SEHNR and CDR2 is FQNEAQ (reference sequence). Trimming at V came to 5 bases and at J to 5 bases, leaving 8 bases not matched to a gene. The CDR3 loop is CASSPWTGGNTEAFF. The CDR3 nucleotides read TGTGCCAGCAGCCCCTGGACAGGGGGGAATACTGAAGCTTTCTTT.

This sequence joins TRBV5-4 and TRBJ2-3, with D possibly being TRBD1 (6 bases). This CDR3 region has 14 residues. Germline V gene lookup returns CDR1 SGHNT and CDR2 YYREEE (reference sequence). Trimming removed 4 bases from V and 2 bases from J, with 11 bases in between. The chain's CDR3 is CASSGQWATDTQYF. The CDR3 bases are TGTGCCAGCAGCGGACAGTGGGCCACAGATACGCAGTATTTT.

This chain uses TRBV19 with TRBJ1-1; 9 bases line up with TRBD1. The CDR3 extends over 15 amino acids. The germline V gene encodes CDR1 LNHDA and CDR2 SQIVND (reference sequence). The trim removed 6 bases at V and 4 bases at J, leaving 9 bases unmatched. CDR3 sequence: CASRPTGTGITEAFF. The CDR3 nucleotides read TGTGCCAGTAGACCTACCGGGACAGGGATCACTGAAGCTTTCTTT.

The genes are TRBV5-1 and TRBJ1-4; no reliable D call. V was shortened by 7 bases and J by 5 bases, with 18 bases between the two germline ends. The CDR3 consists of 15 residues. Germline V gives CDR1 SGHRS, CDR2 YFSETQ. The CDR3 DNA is TGCGCCAGCTCCCCGGACTATCGTCCGAATGAAAAACTGTTTTTT. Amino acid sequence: CASSPDYRPNEKLFF.

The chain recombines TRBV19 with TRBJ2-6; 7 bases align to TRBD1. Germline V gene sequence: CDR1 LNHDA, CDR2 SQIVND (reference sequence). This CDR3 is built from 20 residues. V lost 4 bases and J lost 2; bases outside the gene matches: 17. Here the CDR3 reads CASSTLAQTTGYAGANVLTF. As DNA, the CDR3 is TGTGCCAGTAGTACTCTGGCCCAAACGACAGGGTATGCTGGGGCCAACGTCCTGACTTTC.

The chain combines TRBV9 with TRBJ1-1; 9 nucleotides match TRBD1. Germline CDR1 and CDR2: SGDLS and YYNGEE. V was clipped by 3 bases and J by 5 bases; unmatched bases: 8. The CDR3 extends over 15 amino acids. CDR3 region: CASSAPGQGVTEAFF. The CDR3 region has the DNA TGTGCCAGCAGCGCTCCGGGACAGGGCGTTACTGAAGCTTTCTTT.

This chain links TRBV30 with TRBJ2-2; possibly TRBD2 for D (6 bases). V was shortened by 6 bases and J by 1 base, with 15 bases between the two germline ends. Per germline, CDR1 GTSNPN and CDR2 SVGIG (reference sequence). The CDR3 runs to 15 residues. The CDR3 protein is CACPLGLMNTGELFF. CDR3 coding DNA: TGTGCCTGTCCCCTGGGACTTATGAACACCGGGGAGCTGTTTTTT.

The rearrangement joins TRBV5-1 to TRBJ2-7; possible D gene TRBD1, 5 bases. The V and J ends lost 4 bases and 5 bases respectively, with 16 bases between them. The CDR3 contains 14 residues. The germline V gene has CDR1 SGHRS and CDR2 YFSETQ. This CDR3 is CASSPRQTGDEQYF. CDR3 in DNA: TGCGCCAGCAGCCCCCGACAGACTGGGGACGAGCAGTACTTC.

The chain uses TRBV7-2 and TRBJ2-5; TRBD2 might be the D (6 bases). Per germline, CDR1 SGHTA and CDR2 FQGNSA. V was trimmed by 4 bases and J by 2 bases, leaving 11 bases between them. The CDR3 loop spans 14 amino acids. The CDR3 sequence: CASSSGLTQETQYF. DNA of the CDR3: TGTGCCAGCAGCTCGGGACTCACTCAAGAGACCCAGTACTTC.

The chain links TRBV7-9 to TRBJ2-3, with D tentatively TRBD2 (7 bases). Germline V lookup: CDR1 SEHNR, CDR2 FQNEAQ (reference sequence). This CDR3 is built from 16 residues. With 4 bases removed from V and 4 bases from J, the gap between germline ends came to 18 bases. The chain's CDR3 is CASSSPLGGQADTQYF. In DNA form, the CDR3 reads TGTGCCAGCAGCTCCCCGTTGGGGGGGCAGGCAGATACGCAGTATTTT.

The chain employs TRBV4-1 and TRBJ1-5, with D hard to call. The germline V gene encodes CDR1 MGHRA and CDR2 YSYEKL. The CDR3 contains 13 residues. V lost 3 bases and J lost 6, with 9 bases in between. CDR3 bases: TGCGCCAGCAGCCAGAGGGAAAGTCAGCCCCAGCATTTT. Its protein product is CASSQRESQPQHF.